A single sample is the source of the 23 T cell receptor beta chains below, sequenced in a study of cytotoxic CD8 clonotypes in ibrutinib-treated CLL. Produced via immunoSEQ multiplex PCR; TCRdb's table is partial and in-frame only. The sample yields approximately 300,000 clones, 80% seen once. The sample here was PBMCs, taken before ibrutinib treatment. The receptors originated from a human donor with chronic lymphocytic leukemia.

J is TRBJ2-1 and V is TRBV9; TRBD1 or TRBD2 may be the D gene (7 bases each). CDR3 size: 15 residues. The germline gives CDR1 SGDLS, CDR2 YYNGEE. V was pared by 4 bases and J by 4 bases, with 15 bases between. The CDR3 DNA is TGTGCCAGCAGCCCAACCAGGGGGGGATACAATGAGCAGTTCTTC. Amino acid sequence: CASSPTRGGYNEQFF. The whole variable domain, filled in from reference TRBV9 and TRBJ2-1, reads DSGVTQTPKHLITATGQRVTLRCSPRSGDLSVYWYQQSLDQGLQFLIQYYNGEERAKGNILERFSAQQFPDLHSELNLSSLELGDSALYFCASSPTRGGYNEQFFGPGTRLTVL.

V usage is TRBV27 and J usage is TRBJ2-1; weak D call: TRBD2 (5 bases). V dropped 8 bases and J dropped 6 bases, with 23 bases sitting between them. CDR3 length: 16 amino acids. From germline, CDR1 is MNHEY and CDR2 SMNVEV (reference sequence). The CDR3 spells CASVKAGLQSPNEQFF. The DNA for the CDR3 is TGTGCCAGCGTAAAGGCCGGACTCCAAAGCCCCAATGAGCAGTTCTTC.

The table lists this clone with a few counts. The chain links TRBV2 to TRBJ1-4; weak D call: TRBD1 (5 bases). Germline V lookup: CDR1 SNHLY, CDR2 FYNNEI. CDR3 length: 12 amino acids. The V end was cut by 11 bases, the J end by 5 bases, with 12 bases between. The CDR3 loop reads CAGGTANEKLFF. CDR3 DNA sequence: TGTGCCGGAGGGACGGCGAATGAAAAACTGTTTTTT.

This chain links TRBV6-1 with TRBJ2-3; D remains unclear. This CDR3 contains 14 residues. From germline, CDR1 is MNHNS and CDR2 SASEGT. V was cut by 7 bases and J by 2 bases, with 13 bases left in between. The CDR3 protein is CASTEGTTTDTQYF. DNA for the CDR3: TGTGCCAGCACCGAAGGTACTACCACAGATACGCAGTATTTT.

V and J are TRBV5-1 and TRBJ2-7; D is unresolved. Trimming took 1 base from V and 6 from J, leaving 14 bases between them. Germline-derived CDR1 and CDR2 are SGHRS and YFSETQ. The CDR3 length is 14 residues. CDR3 loop: CASSLRDEYSEQYF. The CDR3 DNA reads TGCGCCAGCAGCTTGAGGGATGAGTACTCCGAGCAGTACTTC.

The count of this clone is one. The V gene is TRBV7-6, the J gene TRBJ2-7; 11 bases are a match to TRBD2. Germline V gives CDR1 SGHVS, CDR2 FNYEAQ. The CDR3 spans 15 residues. The V segment lost 1 base and the J segment 6 bases; nucleotides outside the gene matches: 5. CDR3 coding DNA: TGTGCCAGCAGCTTAGACCCGGGACTAGCGGTCGAGCAGTACTTC. This translates into CASSLDPGLAVEQYF.

The chain combines TRBV15 with TRBJ1-1; D not resolved. The germline gives CDR1 LNHNV, CDR2 YYDKDF (reference sequence). Trimming removed 4 bases from V and 1 base from J, with 7 bases in between. CDR3 length: 13 residues. The CDR3 DNA reads TGTGCCACCAGCATTCACACGAACACTGAAGCTTTCTTT. It is translated as CATSIHTNTEAFF.

The V call is TRBV7-2, the J call TRBJ2-7, with TRBD1 identical over 10 bases. The CDR3 covers 14 residues. V shed 1 base and J 4 bases; nucleotides not matched to a gene: 1. Germline V gene lookup returns CDR1 SGHTA and CDR2 FQGNSA. CDR3 sequence reads: CASSLGDRGYEQYF. The CDR3 bases are TGTGCCAGCAGCTTAGGGGACAGGGGTTACGAGCAGTACTTC. The variable domain in full, with the rest retrieved from reference TRBV7-2 and TRBJ2-7, is GAGVSQSPSNKVTEKGKDVELRCDPISGHTALYWYRQSLGQGLEFLIYFQGNSAPDKSGLPSDRFSAERTGGSVSTLTIQRTQQEDSAVYLCASSLGDRGYEQYFGPGTRLTVT.

This rearrangement joins TRBV30 to TRBJ1-3, with 9 bases fitting TRBD1. The CDR3 runs to 14 residues. V gave up 8 bases and J gave up 3 bases; unmatched junction bases: 8. Germline V gene sequence: CDR1 GTSNPN, CDR2 SVGIG (reference sequence). Here the CDR3 reads CANDRGNGGNTIYF. The DNA of the CDR3 is TGTGCCAATGACAGGGGGAATGGTGGAAACACCATATATTTT.

This clone was counted a single time. V usage is TRBV7-9 and J usage is TRBJ2-7, with 9 bases identical to TRBD1. V shed 10 bases and J 7 bases; nucleotides not matched to a gene: 11. Germline values: CDR1 SEHNR, CDR2 FQNEAQ (reference sequence). The CDR3 totals 13 residues. The CDR3 here is CATKRTGDREQYF. For the CDR3, the DNA is TGTGCCACCAAGAGGACAGGGGATCGTGAGCAGTACTTC. Filled out from reference TRBV7-9 and TRBJ2-7, the complete variable domain reads DTGVSQNPRHKITKRGQNVTFRCDPISEHNRLYWYRQTLGQGPEFLTYFQNEAQLEKSRLLSDRFSAERPKGSFSTLEIQRTEQGDSAMYLCATKRTGDREQYFGPGTRLTVT.

The chain has TRBV7-9 and TRBJ1-1, with unresolved D. The CDR3 loop spans 14 amino acids. The germline CDR1 and CDR2 sequences are SEHNR and FQNEAQ (reference sequence). The V and J ends lost 2 bases and 5 bases respectively, with 12 bases between them. The CDR3 nucleotides read TGTGCCAGCAGCTTAAACCAAGCCGGGACTGAAGCTTTCTTT. It specifies CASSLNQAGTEAFF.

The rearrangement joins TRBV10-3 to TRBJ2-7; 12 bases fit TRBD1. V gave up 10 bases and J gave up 7 bases; unmatched junction bases: 11. Germline loops: CDR1 ENHRY, CDR2 SYGVKD. This CDR3 has 14 residues. The CDR3 region is CASHSPGQGAEQYF. CDR3 coding DNA: TGTGCCAGCCACTCTCCGGGACAGGGGGCTGAGCAGTACTTC.

The gene calls are TRBV29-1 and TRBJ2-3; D is uncertain. V shed 5 bases and J shed 4 bases, with 10 bases lying between them. Germline lookup yields CDR1 SQVTM and CDR2 ANQGSEA. The CDR3 is 12 amino acids. The chain's CDR3 is CSVNFASDTQYF. Here the CDR3 DNA reads TGCAGCGTTAACTTTGCCTCAGATACGCAGTATTTT.

This clone was seen only once. V usage is TRBV4-3 and J usage is TRBJ1-1; possible D gene TRBD1, 5 bases. V lost 4 bases and J lost 6, with 30 bases in between. Germline loops: CDR1 LGHNA, CDR2 YSLEER. This CDR3 has 19 amino acids. The CDR3 DNA reads as TGCGCCAGCAGCCTCCTACCTCCCTTAGGCGGACACTTTAACGCTGAAGCTTTCTTT. This translates into CASSLLPPLGGHFNAEAFF.

This clone was picked up a small number of times. The CDR3: CASSQRRMTGNTIYF. The CDR3 coding sequence is TGTGCCAGCAGCCAGAGGCGAATGACTGGAAACACCATATATTTT. V and J are TRBV7-8 and TRBJ1-3; unclear D gene. The CDR3 length is 15 residues. From germline, CDR1 is SGHVS and CDR2 FQNEAQ. Trimming pared 5 bases from V and 2 bases from J, leaving 13 bases between.

The chain is built from TRBV11-2 and TRBJ2-1; no firm D call. Germline V lookup: CDR1 SGHAT, CDR2 FQNNGV. The CDR3 covers 15 residues. Trimming took 1 base from V and 5 from J, leaving 12 bases between them. Written as DNA, the CDR3 is TGTGCCAGCAGCTTAGCCTCCTTGTTGCACAATGAGCAGTTCTTC. Protein: CASSLASLLHNEQFF.

This clone appeared a few times. The chain couples TRBV10-3 to TRBJ1-2; D remains ambiguous. V lost 6 bases to trimming and J lost 2 bases, with 13 bases between them. The CDR3 runs 14 residues. CDR1 and CDR2 (germline): ENHRY, SYGVKD. The CDR3 loop is CAISPGPTNYGYTF. The CDR3 nucleotides are TGTGCCATCAGCCCGGGCCCCACCAACTATGGCTACACCTTC.

Written as DNA, the CDR3 is TGTGCCAGCAGCCTGGAGGGAAACTACGAGCAGTACTTC. Translating it yields CASSLEGNYEQYF. V is TRBV9 and J is TRBJ2-7, with D possibly being TRBD2 (6 bases). The CDR3 totals 13 residues. Germline V lookup: CDR1 SGDLS, CDR2 YYNGEE. The V end was cut by 4 bases, the J end by 3 bases, with 11 bases between.

This rearrangement joins TRBV9 to TRBJ1-2; D possibly corresponds to TRBD1 (5 bases). Germline-derived CDR1 and CDR2 are SGDLS and YYNGEE. There are 11 residues in the CDR3. V dropped 3 bases and J dropped 6 bases, with 6 bases sitting between them. The CDR3 DNA reads TGTGCCAGCAGCGCCAGGGATGGCTACACCTTC. Translation: CASSARDGYTF.

In its sample, this clone was seen a few times. This rearrangement joins TRBV6-6 to TRBJ2-5, with D perhaps assigned TRBD1 or TRBD2 (5 bases each). This CDR3 is 15 amino acids long. V lost 5 bases to trimming and J lost 0 bases, with 13 bases between them. The germline V gene encodes CDR1 MNHNY and CDR2 SVGAGI (reference sequence). The CDR3 sequence: CASSHLPGHQETQYF. CDR3 coding DNA: TGTGCCAGCAGTCACCTGCCGGGACACCAAGAGACCCAGTACTTC.

The J gene is TRBJ2-3, the V gene TRBV6-5, with D perhaps TRBD2 (5 bases). CDR3 length: 13 residues. Germline V gives CDR1 MNHEY, CDR2 SVGAGI. Trimming left V 6 bases short and J 4 bases short, with 11 bases between. The CDR3 coding sequence is TGTGCCAGCAGCCGAGGGCAGGCAGATACGCAGTATTTT. It encodes CASSRGQADTQYF.

This clone was seen just once. Sequence at one end of the junction differs from germline and may be a read error. The CDR3 nucleotides are TGTGCCAGCAGTTATGGGTCGGGAGATCCCTACGAGCAGTACTTC. Its translation: CASSYGSGDPYEQYF. This chain connects TRBV10-3 to TRBJ2-7, with D maybe TRBD2 (6 bases). The CDR3 spans 15 residues. From germline, CDR1 is ENHRY and CDR2 SYGVKD.

In its sample, this clone was seen a few times. DNA of the CDR3: TGTGCCAGCAGCTTAAAGCTAGCGGGAGCCAATGAGCAGTTCTTC. Amino acid sequence: CASSLKLAGANEQFF. The chain recombines TRBV7-2 with TRBJ2-1; 10 bases fit TRBD2. Germline V gene sequence: CDR1 SGHTA, CDR2 FQGNSA. V was clipped by 2 bases and J by 6 bases; unmatched bases: 4. CDR3 length: 15 amino acids.